This T cell receptor beta chain came from a study of T cell responses to AZD1222 COVID-19 vaccine. Study conclusions and caveats: Repertoires were sampled only after the peak T cell response. An increase in Spike-specific TCR breadth and depth was observed after two AZD1222 doses. White British ancestry dominated among donors, who included more females, and clonal diversity was possibly underestimated.

Assay used: immunoSEQ multiplex PCR; TCRdb lists only in-frame clones, some missing. Of fewer than 150,000 clones listed, 90% to 95% are singletons. In the case of this clone: The antigen remains undetermined.

Trimming removed 2 bases at V and 0 bases at J, with 1 base between. Germline-derived CDR1 and CDR2 are LGHDT and YNNKEL (reference sequence). This CDR3 comprises 12 residues. The chain joins TRBV3-1 (or the pseudogene TRBV3-2) to TRBJ1-1; D is ambiguous. Sequenced here: peripheral blood, sampled on day 0 of AZD1222 vaccination. This TCR was sampled from an adult in good health. CDR3 region: CASSQLNTEAFF. CDR3 in DNA: TGTGCCAGCAGCCAATTGAACACTGAAGCTTTCTTT.